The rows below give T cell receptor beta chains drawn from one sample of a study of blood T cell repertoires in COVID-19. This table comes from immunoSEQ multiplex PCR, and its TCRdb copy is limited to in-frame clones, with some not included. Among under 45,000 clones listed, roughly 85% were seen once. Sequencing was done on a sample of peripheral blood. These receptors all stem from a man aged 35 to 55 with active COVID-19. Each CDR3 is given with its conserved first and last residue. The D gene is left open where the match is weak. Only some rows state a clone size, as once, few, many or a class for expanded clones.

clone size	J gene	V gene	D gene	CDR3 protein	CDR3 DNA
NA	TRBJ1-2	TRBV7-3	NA	CASSSLGGAEFYF	TGTGCCAGCAGCTCCCTCGGAGGGGCCGAATTTTACTTC
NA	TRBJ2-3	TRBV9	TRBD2	CASSPRAGTSTDTQYF	TGTGCCAGCAGCCCTCGAGCGGGAACAAGCACAGATACGCAGTATTTT
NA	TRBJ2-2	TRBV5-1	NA	CASSLVLENTGELFF	TGCGCCAGCAGCTTGGTGCTAGAAAACACCGGGGAGCTGTTTTTT
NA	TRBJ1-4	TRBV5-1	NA	CASRPRDTATNEKLFF	TGCGCCAGCAGACCCCGGGACACAGCAACTAATGAAAAACTGTTTTTT
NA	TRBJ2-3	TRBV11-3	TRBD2	CASSQGTSGRSDTQYF	TGTGCCAGCAGCCAAGGGACTAGCGGGAGGTCAGATACGCAGTATTTT
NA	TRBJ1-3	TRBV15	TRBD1	CATSRGDSFRVNTIYF	TGTGCCACCAGCAGAGGGGACAGTTTTCGAGTAAACACCATATATTTT
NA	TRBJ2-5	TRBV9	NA	CASTLDQEAQETQYF	TGTGCCAGCACCTTGGACCAGGAGGCCCAAGAGACCCAGTACTTC
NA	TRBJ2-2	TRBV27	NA	CASSAWGTGRDTGELFF	TGTGCCAGCAGTGCATGGGGCACAGGGAGGGACACCGGGGAGCTGTTTTTT
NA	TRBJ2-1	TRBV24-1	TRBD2	CATSEGAGGPYNEQFF	TGTGCCACCAGTGAGGGAGCGGGAGGGCCTTACAATGAGCAGTTCTTC
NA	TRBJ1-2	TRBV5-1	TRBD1	CASSRQGAIGYTF	TGCGCCAGCTCACGACAGGGGGCGATCGGCTACACCTTC
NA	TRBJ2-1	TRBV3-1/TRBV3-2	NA	CASSQVQGGREQFF	TGTGCCAGCAGCCAAGTGCAGGGGGGAAGGGAGCAGTTCTTC
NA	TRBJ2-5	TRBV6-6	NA	CASSGNGETQYF	TGTGCCAGCAGCGGGAACGGGGAGACCCAGTACTTC
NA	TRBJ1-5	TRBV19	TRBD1	CASRATGDGSNQPQHF	TGTGCCAGTAGAGCGACAGGGGATGGTAGCAATCAGCCCCAGCATTTT
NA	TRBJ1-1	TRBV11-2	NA	CASSLRGPGVSTEAFF	TGTGCCAGCAGCCTAAGAGGCCCAGGGGTGAGCACTGAAGCTTTCTTT
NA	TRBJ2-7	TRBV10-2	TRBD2	CASSPGLAVSYEQYF	TGCGCCAGCAGCCCTGGACTAGCGGTCTCCTACGAGCAGTACTTC
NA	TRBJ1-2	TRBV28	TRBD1	CASSLGTGSGGYTF	TGTGCCAGCAGTTTAGGGACAGGGTCGGGCGGCTACACCTTC
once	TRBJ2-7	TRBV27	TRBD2	CASSLTSGSYEQYF	TGTGCCAGCAGTTTAACTAGCGGGAGCTACGAGCAGTACTTC
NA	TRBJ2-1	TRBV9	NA	CASSVSGQGGGEQFF	TGTGCCAGCAGCGTAAGTGGGCAGGGAGGCGGTGAGCAGTTCTTC
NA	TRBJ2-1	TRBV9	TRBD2	CASSVVPSLAGGPVEQFF	TGTGCCAGCAGCGTAGTCCCTTCTCTAGCGGGAGGGCCTGTTGAGCAGTTCTTC
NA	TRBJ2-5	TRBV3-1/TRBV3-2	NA	CASSQDRTGAQETQYF	TGTGCCAGCAGCCAAGATCGAACGGGAGCCCAAGAGACCCAGTACTTC
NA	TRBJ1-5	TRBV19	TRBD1	CASRDGQGGSQPQHF	TGTGCCAGTAGGGACGGACAGGGAGGGAGTCAGCCCCAGCATTTT
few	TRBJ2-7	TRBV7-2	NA	CASSAQVGAYEQYF	TGTGCCAGCAGCGCACAGGTAGGGGCCTACGAGCAGTACTTC
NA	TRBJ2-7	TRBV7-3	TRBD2	CASSLAGTSGYEQYF	TGTGCCAGCAGCTTAGCCGGGACTAGCGGCTACGAGCAGTACTTC
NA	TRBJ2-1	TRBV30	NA	CAWSSTRVKFF	TGTGCCTGGAGTTCGACTAGAGTAAAGTTCTTC
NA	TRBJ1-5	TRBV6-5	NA	CASNPRGGQPQHF	TGTGCCAGCAATCCGCGGGGGGGTCAGCCCCAGCATTTT
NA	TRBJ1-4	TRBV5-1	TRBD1	CASSLGQGEGANEKLFF	TGCGCCAGCAGCTTGGGACAGGGAGAAGGGGCTAATGAAAAACTGTTTTTT
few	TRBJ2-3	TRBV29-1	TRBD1	CSVRSGGADTQYF	TGCAGCGTGAGATCAGGGGGCGCGGATACGCAGTATTTT
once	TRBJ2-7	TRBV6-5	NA	CASNLGGLYEQYF	TGTGCCAGCAATTTGGGGGGGCTCTACGAGCAGTACTTC
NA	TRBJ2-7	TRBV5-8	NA	CASIPQDISYEQYF	TGTGCCAGCATTCCGCAAGACATCTCCTACGAGCAGTACTTC
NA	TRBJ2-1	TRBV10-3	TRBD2	CAISESGASGSKTYNEQFF	TGTGCCATCAGTGAGTCGGGGGCTAGCGGGAGTAAGACCTACAATGAGCAGTTCTTC
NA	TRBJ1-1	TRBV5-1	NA	CASNPTGLNTEAFF	TGCGCCAGCAACCCGACAGGTCTGAACACTGAAGCTTTCTTT
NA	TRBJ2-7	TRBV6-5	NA	CASSYSIARGYEQYF	TGTGCCAGCAGTTACTCAATCGCTCGGGGCTACGAGCAGTACTTC
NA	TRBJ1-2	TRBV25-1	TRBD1	CASSEYFAQGNYGYTF	TGTGCCAGCAGTGAATATTTTGCACAGGGGAACTATGGCTACACCTTC
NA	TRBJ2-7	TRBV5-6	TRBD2	CASSLELAGVYEQYF	TGTGCCAGCAGCTTGGAACTAGCGGGAGTGTACGAGCAGTACTTC
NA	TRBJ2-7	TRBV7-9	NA	CASSLGGRSEQYF	TGTGCCAGCAGCTTAGGTGGGCGCAGCGAGCAGTACTTC
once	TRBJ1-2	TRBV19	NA	CASSMPTANYGYTF	TGTGCCAGTAGTATGCCTACAGCTAACTATGGCTACACCTTC
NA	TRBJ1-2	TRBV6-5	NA	CASSRSGWDYGYTF	TGTGCCAGCAGTCGAAGCGGGTGGGACTATGGCTACACCTTC
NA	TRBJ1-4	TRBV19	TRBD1	CASSADRVEEKLFF	TGTGCCAGTAGTGCCGACAGGGTTGAAGAAAAACTGTTTTTT
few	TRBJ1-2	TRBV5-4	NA	CASSPPLSRDGYTF	TGTGCCAGCAGCCCCCCGCTATCCCGGGATGGCTACACCTTC
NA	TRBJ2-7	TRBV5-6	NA	CASSGRTAGNEQYF	TGTGCCAGCAGCGGACGGACAGCGGGAAACGAGCAGTACTTC
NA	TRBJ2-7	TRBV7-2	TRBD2	CASSLQDTGTRGYEQYF	TGTGCCAGCAGCCTCCAGGATACCGGGACTAGGGGATACGAGCAGTACTTC
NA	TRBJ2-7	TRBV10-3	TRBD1	CAAAGTGAYEQYF	TGTGCCGCCGCCGGGACAGGGGCCTACGAGCAGTACTTC
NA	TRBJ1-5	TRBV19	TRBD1	CASSWFGNRGGQPQHF	TGTGCCAGTAGTTGGTTCGGGAACAGGGGCGGTCAGCCCCAGCATTTT
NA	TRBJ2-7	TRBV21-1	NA	CASSKARFYEQYF	TGTGCCAGCAGCAAAGCACGGTTCTACGAGCAGTACTTC
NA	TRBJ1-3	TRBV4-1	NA	CASSQDGRFGNTIYF	TGCGCCAGCAGCCAAGACGGTCGATTTGGAAACACCATATATTTT
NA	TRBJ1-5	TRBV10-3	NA	CAISSLPGLLEGQPQHF	TGTGCCATCAGCAGCCTCCCGGGACTCCTGGAGGGTCAGCCCCAGCATTTT
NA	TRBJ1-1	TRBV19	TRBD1	CASSVRGPGTEAFF	TGTGCCAGTAGTGTCAGGGGGCCAGGCACTGAAGCTTTCTTT
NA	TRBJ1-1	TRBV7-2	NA	CASSLVVLLNTEAFF	TGTGCCAGCAGCTTAGTCGTGTTATTGAACACTGAAGCTTTCTTT
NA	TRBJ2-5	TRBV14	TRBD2	CASSHFLAGDLTQETQYF	TGTGCCAGCAGCCACTTCCTAGCGGGAGATTTGACCCAAGAGACCCAGTACTTC
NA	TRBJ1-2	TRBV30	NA	CAWSGGDGYTF	TGTGCCTGGAGTGGGGGAGATGGCTACACCTTC
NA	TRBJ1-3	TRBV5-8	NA	CASSLIHTGGNTIYF	TGTGCCAGCAGCTTGATCCATACAGGGGGAAACACCATATATTTT
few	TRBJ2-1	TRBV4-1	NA	CASSQARLMIGDEQFF	TGCGCCAGCAGCCAAGCCAGGTTAATGATAGGCGATGAGCAGTTCTTC
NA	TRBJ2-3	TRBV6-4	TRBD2	CASSEGLAGGSDTQYF	TGTGCCAGCAGTGAGGGACTAGCGGGGGGTTCGGATACGCAGTATTTT
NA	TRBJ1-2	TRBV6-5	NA	CASSYRDYGYTF	TGTGCCAGCAGTTACCGAGACTATGGCTACACCTTC
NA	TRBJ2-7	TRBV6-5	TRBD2	CASRVGTSGTYEQYF	TGTGCCAGCAGGGTCGGGACTAGCGGGACCTACGAGCAGTACTTC
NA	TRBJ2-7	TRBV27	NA	CASSLSGFGSYEQYF	TGTGCCAGCAGTTTATCGGGGTTCGGGAGTTACGAGCAGTACTTC
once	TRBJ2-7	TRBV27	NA	CASSPRRGGSEQYF	TGTGCCAGCAGTCCGCGGCGGGGTGGGAGCGAGCAGTACTTC
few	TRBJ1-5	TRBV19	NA	CASSITQREPQHF	TGTGCCAGTAGTATTACTCAGAGGGAGCCCCAGCATTTT
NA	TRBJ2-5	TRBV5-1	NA	CASRKRQYQETQYF	TGCGCCAGCAGAAAACGACAGTACCAAGAGACCCAGTACTTC